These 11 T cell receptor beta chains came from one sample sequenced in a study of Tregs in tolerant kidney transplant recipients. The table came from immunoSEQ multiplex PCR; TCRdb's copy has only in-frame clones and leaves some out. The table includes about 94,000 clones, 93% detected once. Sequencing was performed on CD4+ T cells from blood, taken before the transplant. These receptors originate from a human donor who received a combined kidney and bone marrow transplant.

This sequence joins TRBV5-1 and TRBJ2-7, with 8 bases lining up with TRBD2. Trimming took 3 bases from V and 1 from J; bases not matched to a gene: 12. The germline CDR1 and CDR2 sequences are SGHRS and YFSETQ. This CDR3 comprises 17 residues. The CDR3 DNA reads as TGCGCCAGCAGCTCTGGTTCGGGAGGGACCATATCCTACGAGCAGTACTTC. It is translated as CASSSGSGGTISYEQYF.

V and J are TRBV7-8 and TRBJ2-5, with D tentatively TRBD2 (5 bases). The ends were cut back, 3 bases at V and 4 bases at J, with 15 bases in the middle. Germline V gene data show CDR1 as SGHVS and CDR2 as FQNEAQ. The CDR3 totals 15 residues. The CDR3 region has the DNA TGTGCCAGCAGCTTGTGGGAGTCCCACGGAGAGACCCAGTACTTC. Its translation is CASSLWESHGETQYF.

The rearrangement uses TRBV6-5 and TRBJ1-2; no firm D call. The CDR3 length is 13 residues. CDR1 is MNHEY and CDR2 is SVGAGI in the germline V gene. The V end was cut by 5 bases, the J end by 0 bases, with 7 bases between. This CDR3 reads CASSNQANYGYTF. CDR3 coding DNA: TGTGCCAGCAGTAATCAGGCTAACTATGGCTACACCTTC.

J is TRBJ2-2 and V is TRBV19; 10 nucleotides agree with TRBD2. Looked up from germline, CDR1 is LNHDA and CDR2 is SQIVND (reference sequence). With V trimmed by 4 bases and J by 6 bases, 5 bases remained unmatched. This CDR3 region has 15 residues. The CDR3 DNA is TGTGCCAGTAGTAAGGCTAGCGGGAGCGCCGGGGAGCTGTTTTTT. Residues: CASSKASGSAGELFF.

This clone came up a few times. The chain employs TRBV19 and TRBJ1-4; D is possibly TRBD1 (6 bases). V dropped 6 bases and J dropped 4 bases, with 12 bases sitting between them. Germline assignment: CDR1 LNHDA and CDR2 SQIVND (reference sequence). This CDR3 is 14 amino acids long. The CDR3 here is CASRNRASNEKLFF. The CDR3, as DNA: TGTGCCAGTAGGAACAGGGCGAGTAATGAAAAACTGTTTTTT.

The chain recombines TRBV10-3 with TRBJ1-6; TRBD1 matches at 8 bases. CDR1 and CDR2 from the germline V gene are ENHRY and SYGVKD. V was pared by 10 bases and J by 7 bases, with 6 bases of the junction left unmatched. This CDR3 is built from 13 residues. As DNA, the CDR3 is TGTGCCACCAACCGACAGGGGAATTCACCCCTCCACTTT. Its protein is CATNRQGNSPLHF.

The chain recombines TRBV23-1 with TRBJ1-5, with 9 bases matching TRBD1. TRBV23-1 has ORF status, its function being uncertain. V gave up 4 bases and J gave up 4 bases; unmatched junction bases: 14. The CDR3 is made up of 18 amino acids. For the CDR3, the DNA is TGCGCCAGCAGTCCCCGGCGGACAGGGGCTCCGATTAATCAGCCCCAGCATTTT. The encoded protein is CASSPRRTGAPINQPQHF.

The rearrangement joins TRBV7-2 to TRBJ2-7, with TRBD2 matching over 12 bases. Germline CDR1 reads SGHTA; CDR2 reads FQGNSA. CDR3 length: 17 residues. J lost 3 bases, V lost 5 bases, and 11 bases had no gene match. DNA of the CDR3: TGTGCCAGCAGCCCCCGGCTAGCGGGAGGGCGGCTCTACGAGCAGTACTTC. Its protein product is CASSPRLAGGRLYEQYF.

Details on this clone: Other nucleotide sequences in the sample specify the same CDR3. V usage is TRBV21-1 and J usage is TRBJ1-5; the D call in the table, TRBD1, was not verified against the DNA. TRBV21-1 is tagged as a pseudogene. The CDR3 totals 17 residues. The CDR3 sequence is CASSKVTGGRFDQPQHF. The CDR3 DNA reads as TGTGCCAGCAGCAAAGTCACAGGGGGGAGGTTCGATCAGCCCCAGCATTTT.

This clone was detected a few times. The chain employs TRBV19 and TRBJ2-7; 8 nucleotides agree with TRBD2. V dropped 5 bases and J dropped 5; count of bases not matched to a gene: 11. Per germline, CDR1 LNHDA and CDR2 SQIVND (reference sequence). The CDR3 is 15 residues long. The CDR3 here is CASSPRTSTSHEQYF. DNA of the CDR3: TGTGCCAGTAGTCCACGGACTAGCACGAGCCACGAGCAGTACTTC.

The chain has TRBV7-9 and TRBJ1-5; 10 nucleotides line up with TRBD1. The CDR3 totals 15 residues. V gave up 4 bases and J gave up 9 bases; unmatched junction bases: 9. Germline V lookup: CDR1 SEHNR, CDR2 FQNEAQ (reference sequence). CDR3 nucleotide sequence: TGTGCCAGCAGCTCCGGCGACAGGGGGCCACGGCCCCAGCATTTT. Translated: CASSSGDRGPRPQHF. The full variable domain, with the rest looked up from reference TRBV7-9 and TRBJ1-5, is DTGVSQNPRHKITKRGQNVTFRCDPISEHNRLYWYRQTLGQGPEFLTYFQNEAQLEKSRLLSDRFSAERPKGSFSTLEIQRTEQGDSAMYLCASSSGDRGPRPQHFGDGTRLSIL.